This entry lists 24 T cell receptor beta chains sequenced from one sample in a study of T cell repertoires in cytomegalovirus infection. TCRdb recomputed calls from the reads with MiXCR, one row per CDR3 protein. The top ten hold about 10% of the sample, which has more than 250,000 distinct CDR3 sequences, roughly 15% seen once. The sequencing sample was made of PBMCs. These receptors were collected from a human donor in good health (CMV status not recorded). Some clones in this sample may be carry-over from other donors' samples.

This clonotype was detected ten times or more. The rearrangement joins TRBV7-2 to TRBJ1-1; tentatively, D is TRBD1 (5 bases). This CDR3 is built from 16 residues. Germline CDR1 SGHTA, CDR2 FQGNSA. Trimming shortened V by 0 bases and J by 1 base, and 12 bases separated the two germline ends. CDR3 sequence (DNA): TGTGCCAGCAGCTTAGCGGGGCCTCTTCCGAACACTGAAGCTTTCTTT. This codes for CASSLAGPLPNTEAFF.

This clonotype was observed a handful of times. The chain joins TRBV12-3 or TRBV12-4 to TRBJ1-3; possible D gene TRBD1, 6 bases. The V end lost 3 bases, the J end lost 0 bases, and 9 bases lay between the germline ends. The CDR3 runs 15 residues. CDR3 coding DNA: TGTGCCAGCAGTTTTGGGACAAACTCTGGAAACACCATATATTTT. Translation: CASSFGTNSGNTIYF.

The chain uses TRBV6-2 or TRBV6-3 and TRBJ2-7, with a tentative D call TRBD2 (5 bases). Between the trimmed V and J ends, which lost 1 base and 2 bases, there was a span of 6 bases. The CDR3 extends over 13 amino acids. CDR1 is MNHEY, CDR2 SVGEGT, per germline. CDR3 in DNA: TGTGCCAGCAGTTACTTCGGGGCCTACGAGCAGTACTTC. This gives the protein CASSYFGAYEQYF.

The V call is TRBV5-4, the J call TRBJ2-5; 9 bases line up with TRBD1. The CDR3 extends over 15 amino acids. From germline, CDR1 is SGHNT and CDR2 YYREEE (reference sequence). V gave up 4 bases and J gave up 3 bases; unmatched junction bases: 7. In DNA form, the CDR3 reads TGTGCCAGCAGCCTGGGACAGGGTTTCGAAGAGACCCAGTACTTC. It specifies CASSLGQGFEETQYF.

The CDR3 DNA sequence: TGTGCCAGTAGTAAGACAGGGTTTAATTACGAGCAGTACTTC. This encodes CASSKTGFNYEQYF. The chain combines TRBV19 with TRBJ2-7, with 7 positions matching TRBD1. The CDR3 extends over 14 amino acids. Per the germline V gene, CDR1 is LNHDA and CDR2 is SQIVND (reference sequence). Trimming cost V 4 bases and J 4 bases; bases outside gene matches: 7.

This clonotype was counted only a few times. This chain links TRBV6-1 with TRBJ2-6; D uncertain. V shed 0 bases and J shed 0 bases, with 3 bases lying between them. Germline assignment: CDR1 MNHNS and CDR2 SASEGT. The CDR3 is made up of 15 amino acids. Here the CDR3 DNA reads TGTGCCAGCAGTGAAGCGAACTCTGGGGCCAACGTCCTGACTTTC. Its protein is CASSEANSGANVLTF.

This clonotype was counted between two and nine times. The chain is built from TRBV4-1 and TRBJ2-1, with D perhaps TRBD1 or TRBD2 (5 bases each). Germline V CDR1 and CDR2: MGHRA, YSYEKL. CDR3 length: 13 residues. With 4 bases removed from V and 6 bases from J, the gap between germline ends came to 10 bases. Here the CDR3 reads CASSRGTVNEQFF. In nucleotides, the CDR3 is TGCGCCAGCAGCCGGGGGACCGTCAATGAGCAGTTCTTC.

This clonotype was detected many times. The chain uses TRBV7-2 and TRBJ2-2; no definite D call. Germline V gene data show CDR1 as SGHTA and CDR2 as FQGNSA. This CDR3 is built from 12 residues. Trimming left V 3 bases short and J 4 bases short, with 3 bases between. CDR3 sequence (DNA): TGTGCCAGCAGCTTTATCACCGGGGAGCTGTTTTTT. Translation: CASSFITGELFF.

The chain is built from TRBV29-1 and TRBJ2-5; TRBD1 matches at 8 bases. With V trimmed by 0 bases and J by 5 bases, 8 bases remained unmatched. The CDR3 runs 15 residues. Germline lookup yields CDR1 SQVTM and CDR2 ANQGSEA. CDR3 DNA sequence: TGCAGCGTTGAAGATCGTGGCAGGGGGCCTGAGACCCAGTACTTC. Amino acid sequence: CSVEDRGRGPETQYF. The whole variable domain, remainder taken from reference TRBV29-1 and TRBJ2-5, is SAVISQKPSRDICQRGTSLTIQCQVDSQVTMMFWYRQQPGQSLTLIATANQGSEATYESGFVIDKFPISRPNLTFSTLTVSNMSPEDSSIYLCSVEDRGRGPETQYFGPGTRLLVL.

The V and J genes are TRBV15 and TRBJ1-1; unclear D gene. The CDR3 spans 14 residues. Germline V gives CDR1 LNHNV, CDR2 YYDKDF (reference sequence). V was shortened by 0 bases and J by 7 bases, with 12 bases between the two germline ends. The CDR3 sequence: CATSRDRRLGEAFF. CDR3 nucleotide sequence: TGTGCCACCAGCAGAGATCGCCGCTTGGGTGAAGCTTTCTTT.

This clonotype was counted ten times or more. CDR3 coding DNA: TGTGCCAGCAGCCAAGTTTGGGACATTGACAATGAGCAGTTCTTC. It codes for CASSQVWDIDNEQFF. V gene TRBV4-2 combines with J gene TRBJ2-1; the D gene is possibly TRBD1 (6 bases). Between the trimmed V and J ends, which lost 1 base and 5 bases, there was a span of 12 bases. This CDR3 has 15 residues. The germline gives CDR1 LGHNA, CDR2 YNFKEQ.

This clonotype was recorded many times. V gene TRBV28 combines with J gene TRBJ2-5, with TRBD2 matching 12 bases. Trimming took 5 bases from V and 1 from J; bases not matched to a gene: 23. Germline V gene data show CDR1 as MDHEN and CDR2 as SYDVKM. The CDR3 sequence is 22 residues long. In DNA form, the CDR3 reads TGTGCCAGCAGTCCCCACCCAGTCGGGACTAGCGGGTCCAGGCCTTTCCAAGAGACCCAGTACTTC. Protein sequence: CASSPHPVGTSGSRPFQETQYF.

This clonotype occurred a few times. The chain links TRBV12-3 or TRBV12-4 to TRBJ2-3; TRBD2 aligns across 13 bases. V was clipped by 2 bases and J by 5 bases; unmatched bases: 4. The CDR3 length is 16 residues. The CDR3 sequence: CASSLWTSGRRDTQYF. For the CDR3, the DNA is TGTGCCAGCAGTTTATGGACTAGCGGGAGACGAGATACGCAGTATTTT.

This clonotype has at least ten counts. The rearrangement joins TRBV10-3 to TRBJ1-4, with TRBD1 matching 7 bases. The CDR3 is 15 residues long. Germline assignment: CDR1 ENHRY and CDR2 SYGVKD. The J segment lost 5 bases and the V segment lost 5 bases, leaving 8 bases of the junction unmatched. DNA of the CDR3: TGTGCCATCAGTTCCACCGGGACAGAAAATGAAAAACTGTTTTTT. This translates into CAISSTGTENEKLFF.

This clonotype was counted ten times or more. This chain uses TRBV7-9 with TRBJ2-7, with unresolved D. Trimming pared 7 bases from V and 0 bases from J, leaving 10 bases between. This CDR3 has 13 residues. Germline V gene data show CDR1 as SEHNR and CDR2 as FQNEAQ (reference sequence). CDR3 loop: CASNTVNSYEQYF. CDR3 nucleotides: TGTGCCAGCAACACAGTGAACTCCTACGAGCAGTACTTC.

At least ten counts were recorded for this clonotype. This sequence joins TRBV7-8 and TRBJ2-2, with 7 positions matching TRBD2. Looked up from germline, CDR1 is SGHVS and CDR2 is FQNEAQ. After removal of 0 bases from V and 4 bases from J, the junction contained 2 bases not matched to a gene. This CDR3 is built from 15 residues. The CDR3 sequence is CASSLAGTTTGELFF. The CDR3 DNA reads as TGTGCCAGCAGCTTAGCAGGGACTACCACCGGGGAGCTGTTTTTT.

The count of this clonotype is one. This chain uses TRBV6-2 or TRBV6-3 with TRBJ1-5; D remains unclear. The V end lost 2 bases, the J end lost 11 bases, and 10 bases lay between the germline ends. CDR1 and CDR2 (germline): MNHEY, SVGEGT. The CDR3 runs to 12 residues. The CDR3 here is CASSYGPPAQHF. The DNA for the CDR3 is TGTGCCAGCAGTTACGGACCCCCGGCCCAGCATTTT.

This clonotype was seen many times. The chain employs TRBV27 and TRBJ2-3; D is unresolved. From germline, CDR1 is MNHEY and CDR2 SMNVEV (reference sequence). The CDR3 totals 15 residues. With 8 bases removed from V and 1 base from J, the gap between germline ends came to 16 bases. CDR3 in amino acids: CASCKLDSRTDTQYF. The CDR3 DNA follows: TGTGCCAGCTGCAAGCTAGATTCACGCACAGATACGCAGTATTTT.

This chain links TRBV5-4 with TRBJ2-1; D may match TRBD1 or TRBD2 (6 bases each). The V and J ends lost 6 bases and 7 bases respectively, with 20 bases between them. The CDR3 spans 15 residues. Germline V gives CDR1 SGHNT, CDR2 YYREEE (reference sequence). CDR3 sequence: CASTGGRGAGNEQFF. The CDR3 nucleotides read TGTGCCAGCACCGGCGGAAGGGGGGCTGGAAATGAGCAGTTCTTC.

The chain is built from TRBV28 and TRBJ2-1; D might be TRBD2 (5 bases). Germline V gene data show CDR1 as MDHEN and CDR2 as SYDVKM. Trimming shortened V by 5 bases and J by 0 bases, and 14 bases separated the two germline ends. This CDR3 comprises 16 residues. The DNA for the CDR3 is TGTGCCAGCAGTCAGGACTCCTTGGGCTCCTACAATGAGCAGTTCTTC. Amino acids: CASSQDSLGSYNEQFF.

The chain links TRBV5-1 to TRBJ1-5; TRBD1 is a possible D gene (6 bases). V lost 7 bases, J lost 5 bases, and 28 bases lay in between. The V gene's germline CDR1 is SGHRS and CDR2 YFSETQ. The CDR3 has 18 residues. The CDR3 sequence: CASPTVDSGFLWDQPQHF. The CDR3, as DNA: TGCGCCAGCCCAACCGTGGACAGCGGGTTTCTTTGGGATCAGCCCCAGCATTTT.

The CDR3 DNA follows: TGCAGTGCTAGTGGCGGGAGGAACTCCTACAATGAGCAGTTCTTC. The encoded protein is CSASGGRNSYNEQFF. The gene calls are TRBV20-1 and TRBJ2-1; 8 positions match TRBD2. The CDR3 length is 15 residues. Per the germline V gene, CDR1 is DFQATT and CDR2 is SNEGSKA (reference sequence). With V trimmed by 3 bases and J by 0 bases, 4 bases remained unmatched.

This clonotype was seen only a few times. The rearrangement uses TRBV20-1 and TRBJ1-6; no firm D call. V was trimmed by 1 base and J by 8 bases, leaving 9 bases between them. This CDR3 comprises 13 residues. Germline loops: CDR1 DFQATT, CDR2 SNEGSKA (reference sequence). The CDR3 sequence is CSARASMDSPLHF. CDR3 sequence (DNA): TGCAGTGCTAGAGCTAGTATGGATTCACCCCTCCACTTT.

This clonotype was counted at least ten times. The chain uses TRBV5-4 and TRBJ2-7; no definite D call. Trimming removed 5 bases from V and 1 base from J, with 13 bases in between. This CDR3 comprises 14 residues. CDR1 and CDR2 from the germline V gene are SGHNT and YYREEE (reference sequence). CDR3 region: CASSPDGTSYEQYF. DNA for the CDR3: TGTGCCAGCAGTCCAGACGGCACTTCCTACGAGCAGTACTTC.